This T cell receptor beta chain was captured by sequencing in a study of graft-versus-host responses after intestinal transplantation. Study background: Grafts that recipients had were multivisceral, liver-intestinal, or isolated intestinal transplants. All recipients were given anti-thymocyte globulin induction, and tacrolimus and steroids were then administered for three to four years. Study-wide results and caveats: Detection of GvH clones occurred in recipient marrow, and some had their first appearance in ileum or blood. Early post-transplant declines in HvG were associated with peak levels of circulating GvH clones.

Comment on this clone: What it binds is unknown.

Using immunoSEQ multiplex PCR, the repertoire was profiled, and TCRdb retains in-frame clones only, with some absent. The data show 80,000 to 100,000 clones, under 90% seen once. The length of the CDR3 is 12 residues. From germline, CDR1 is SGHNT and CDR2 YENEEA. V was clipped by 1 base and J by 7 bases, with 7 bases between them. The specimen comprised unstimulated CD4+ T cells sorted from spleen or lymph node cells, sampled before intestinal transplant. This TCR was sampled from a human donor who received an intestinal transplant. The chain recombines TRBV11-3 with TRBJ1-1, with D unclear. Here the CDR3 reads CASSLGSGEAFF. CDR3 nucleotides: TGTGCCAGCAGCTTAGGGTCGGGTGAAGCTTTCTTT. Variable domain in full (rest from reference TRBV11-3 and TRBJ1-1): EAGVVQSPRYKIIEKKQPVAFWCNPISGHNTLYWYLQNLGQGPELLIRYENEEAVDDSQLPKDRFSAERLKGVDSTLKIQPAELGDSAVYLCASSLGSGEAFFGQGTRLTVV.